This T cell receptor (beta chain) derives from a study of control samples from healthy donors and cancer patients. The data were produced by immunoSEQ multiplex PCR, yet TCRdb's version contains in-frame clones alone and is incomplete. The data hold roughly 130,000 clones, with roughly 92% observed a single time. This receptor was obtained from a man aged 25-45 years in good health. The sample consisted of blood.

CDR3 nucleotide sequence: TGTGCCAGCAGCCAAGATCTCACAGGGGAGTCCGGGGAGCTGTTTTTT. This gives the protein CASSQDLTGESGELFF. This sequence joins TRBV4-2 and TRBJ2-2; 7 bases agree with TRBD1. V lost 0 bases to trimming and J lost 6 bases; unmatched junction nucleotides: 7. Germline lookup yields CDR1 LGHNA and CDR2 YNFKEQ. This CDR3 contains 16 residues.